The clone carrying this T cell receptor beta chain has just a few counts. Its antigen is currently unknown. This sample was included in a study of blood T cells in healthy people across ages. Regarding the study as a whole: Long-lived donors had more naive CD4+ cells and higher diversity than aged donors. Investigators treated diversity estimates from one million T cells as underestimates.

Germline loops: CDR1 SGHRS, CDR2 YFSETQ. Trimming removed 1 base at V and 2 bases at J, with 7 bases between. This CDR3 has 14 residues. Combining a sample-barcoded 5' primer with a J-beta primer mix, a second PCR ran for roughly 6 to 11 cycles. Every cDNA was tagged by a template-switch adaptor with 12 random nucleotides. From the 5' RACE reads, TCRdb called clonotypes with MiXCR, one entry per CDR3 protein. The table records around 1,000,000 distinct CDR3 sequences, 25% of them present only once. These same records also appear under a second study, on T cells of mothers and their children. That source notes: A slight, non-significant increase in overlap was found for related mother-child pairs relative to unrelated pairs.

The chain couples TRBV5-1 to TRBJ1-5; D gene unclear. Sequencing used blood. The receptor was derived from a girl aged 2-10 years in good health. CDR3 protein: CASSLSQGNQPQHF. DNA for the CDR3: TGCGCCAGCAGCTTGAGTCAGGGCAATCAGCCCCAGCATTTT.